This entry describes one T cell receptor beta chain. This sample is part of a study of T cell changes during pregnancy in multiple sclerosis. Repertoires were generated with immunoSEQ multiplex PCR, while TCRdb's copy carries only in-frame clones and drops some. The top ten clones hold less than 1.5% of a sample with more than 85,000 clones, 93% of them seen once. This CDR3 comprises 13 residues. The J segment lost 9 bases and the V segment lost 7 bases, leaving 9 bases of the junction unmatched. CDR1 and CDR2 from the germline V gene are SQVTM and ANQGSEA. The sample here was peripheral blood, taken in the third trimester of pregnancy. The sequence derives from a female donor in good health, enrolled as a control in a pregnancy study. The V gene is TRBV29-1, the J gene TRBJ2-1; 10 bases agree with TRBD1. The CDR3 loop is CSGTGTGVGEQFF. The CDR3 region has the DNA TGCAGCGGTACCGGGACAGGGGTGGGTGAGCAGTTCTTC.